This TCR beta chain stems from a study of blood T cells in healthy people across ages. At least ten counts were recorded for this clonotype. Its matching antigen is unknown. Alongside a J-beta primer mix, a sample-barcoded 5' primer served in a second PCR lasting about 6 to 11 cycles. TCRdb analysed the 5' RACE reads with MiXCR anew, one entry per CDR3 protein. The data show about 1.7 million distinct CDR3 sequences, 28% seen once. Staff drew 9 to 10 milliliters of peripheral blood from each donor. The V end lost 5 bases, the J end lost 6 bases, and 10 bases lay between the germline ends. Germline CDR1 and CDR2: SEHNR and FQNEAQ (reference sequence). The CDR3 has 12 residues. Broader study findings: A greater number of naive CD4+ cells and higher diversity distinguished long-lived donors from aged donors.

V gene TRBV7-9 combines with J gene TRBJ1-1; D call uncertain. The receptor was isolated from a woman in her twenties or thirties in good health. The specimen was blood. CDR3 nucleotides: TGTGCCAGCAGCCTGGTCCCCTCTGAAGCTTTCTTT. It codes for CASSLVPSEAFF.